This TCR beta chain was observed in a study of cytomegalovirus exposure and HLA in healthy donors. Germline loops: CDR1 SGDLS, CDR2 YYNGEE. The CDR3 runs 15 residues. Trimming stripped 4 bases from V and 0 bases from J, with 11 bases between. It was with 60 Vbeta and 13 Jbeta primers that the PCR ran. Sequencing was performed with immunoSEQ multiplex PCR; in TCRdb, only in-frame clones are kept and a portion is missing. The table lists fewer than 150,000 clones, with less than 3.5% in the top ten. As concerns this clone: Its antigen remains unknown.

Whole-study results and caveats: CMV antigen specificity of a few CMV-associated chains was confirmed in vitro.

The origin of this receptor is a man aged 40-55 years in good health and CMV-seronegative. The chain carries TRBV9 and TRBJ1-3; D is possibly TRBD1 (6 bases). The source material was PBMCs. This chain's CDR3 is CASSLQGSSGNTIYF. The CDR3 DNA reads TGTGCCAGCAGCCTACAGGGAAGCTCTGGAAACACCATATATTTT.